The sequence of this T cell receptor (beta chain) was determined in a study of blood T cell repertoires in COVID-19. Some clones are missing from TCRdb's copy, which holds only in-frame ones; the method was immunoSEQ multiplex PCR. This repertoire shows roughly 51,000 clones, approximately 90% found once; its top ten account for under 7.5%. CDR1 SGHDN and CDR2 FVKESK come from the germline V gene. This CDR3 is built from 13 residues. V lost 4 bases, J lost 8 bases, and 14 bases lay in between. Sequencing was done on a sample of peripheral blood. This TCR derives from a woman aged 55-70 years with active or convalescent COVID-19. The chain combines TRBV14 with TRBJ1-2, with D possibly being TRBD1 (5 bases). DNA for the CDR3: TGTGCCAGCAGCCTCCGGACGCAGGGAGGCTACACCTTC. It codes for CASSLRTQGGYTF.